Presented here are 29 T cell receptor beta chains from one specimen sequenced in a study of blood T cell repertoires in COVID-19. Measured with immunoSEQ multiplex PCR; TCRdb has only the in-frame clones, and not every one. The repertoire holds some 290,000 clones, about nine tenths seen once, with 2.2% in the top ten. The sequenced sample consisted of peripheral blood. The receptors stem from a woman aged 45-65 years who had recovered from COVID-19.

The V and J genes are TRBV27 and TRBJ1-1; D not resolved. V was clipped by 1 base and J by 1 base, with 10 bases between them. Looked up from germline, CDR1 is MNHEY and CDR2 is SMNVEV (reference sequence). This CDR3 is built from 15 residues. The CDR3 sequence: CASSLFLGANTEAFF. DNA for the CDR3: TGTGCCAGCAGTTTATTTCTGGGAGCGAACACTGAAGCTTTCTTT.

This clone has a handful of counts. The chain joins TRBV7-9 to TRBJ1-4, with D possibly being TRBD1 (5 bases). Trimming removed 5 bases at V and 8 bases at J, with 15 bases between. CDR3 length equals 14 residues. The germline V gene has CDR1 SEHNR and CDR2 FQNEAQ (reference sequence). DNA for the CDR3: TGTGCCAGCAGCCGACAGATCGCTGGGGAAAAACTGTTTTTT. It is translated as CASSRQIAGEKLFF.

V usage is TRBV5-1 and J usage is TRBJ1-2; 9 bases match TRBD1. The V and J ends lost 2 bases and 7 bases, in that order; junction bases with no gene match: 12. The CDR3 contains 16 residues. Germline V gene lookup returns CDR1 SGHRS and CDR2 YFSETQ. CDR3 sequence (DNA): TGCGCCAGCAGCTTTAGGTCACAGGGGGCTTTCCCTGGCTACACCTTC. Protein product: CASSFRSQGAFPGYTF. Variable domain in full (rest from reference TRBV5-1 and TRBJ1-2): KAGVTQTPRYLIKTRGQQVTLSCSPISGHRSVSWYQQTPGQGLQFLFEYFSETQRNKGNFPGRFSGRQFSNSRSEMNVSTLELGDSALYLCASSFRSQGAFPGYTFGSGTRLTVV.

The chain is built from TRBV14 and TRBJ1-2; TRBD1 might be the D (5 bases). In germline, CDR1 is SGHDN, CDR2 FVKESK. The V gene lost 0 bases and the J gene lost 7 bases, with 24 bases spanning the gap. This CDR3 is 18 amino acids long. CDR3 nucleotide sequence: TGTGCCAGCAGCCAAGATTTTGGGGCGGGAGGGTCGACGAGTGGCTACACCTTC. This gives the protein CASSQDFGAGGSTSGYTF. Based on the CDR3 plus reference TRBV14 and TRBJ1-2, the full variable domain is EAGVTQFPSHSVIEKGQTVTLRCDPISGHDNLYWYRRVMGKEIKFLLHFVKESKQDESGMPNNRFLAERTGGTYSTLKVQPAELEDSGVYFCASSQDFGAGGSTSGYTFGSGTRLTVV.

The gene calls are TRBV7-2 and TRBJ2-1, with 13 bases fitting TRBD2. CDR3 size: 16 residues. Germline V lookup: CDR1 SGHTA, CDR2 FQGNSA. The trim removed 5 bases at V and 5 bases at J, leaving 6 bases unmatched. CDR3: CASSPTSGGPNNEQFF. The CDR3 bases are TGTGCCAGCAGCCCGACTAGCGGGGGGCCTAACAATGAGCAGTTCTTC.

In this sample, this clone turned up a few times. The chain is built from TRBV10-3 and TRBJ1-2; D is undetermined. Germline CDR1 ENHRY, CDR2 SYGVKD. This CDR3 comprises 11 residues. V shed 10 bases and J shed 7 bases, with 13 bases lying between them. The CDR3 DNA reads TGTGCCACCGTGGAGGGAGTTGGCTACACCTTC. Translated, it gives CATVEGVGYTF.

The chain is built from TRBV5-8 and TRBJ1-1, with a tentative D call TRBD1 (5 bases). CDR1 is SGHTS and CDR2 is YDEGEE in the germline V gene. V shed 3 bases and J shed 4 bases, with 16 bases lying between them. The CDR3 is 15 residues long. The CDR3 DNA reads TGTGCCAGCAGCTCATTTTCAGGGATCTCCACTGAAGCTTTCTTT. It yields the protein CASSSFSGISTEAFF.

The chain links TRBV10-3 to TRBJ2-4; TRBD1 is a possible D gene (7 bases). Trimming shortened V by 7 bases and J by 10 bases, and 17 bases separated the two germline ends. The CDR3 loop spans 13 amino acids. Germline V CDR1 and CDR2: ENHRY, SYGVKD. The CDR3 bases are TGTGCCATCACGGGGACTCAGGGGGGTATTCAGTACTTC. Translation: CAITGTQGGIQYF.

The rearrangement uses TRBV28 and TRBJ1-6, with TRBD1 as a possible D gene (6 bases). Germline assignment: CDR1 MDHEN and CDR2 SYDVKM. V lost 3 bases and J 7 bases, leaving 16 bases between the germline ends. This CDR3 region has 16 residues. CDR3 nucleotide sequence: TGTGCCAGCAGTTTTACATGGGGTCAGGGGAATTCACCCCTCCACTTT. It codes for CASSFTWGQGNSPLHF.

The chain combines TRBV5-1 with TRBJ1-2; 10 positions match TRBD1. The germline V gene encodes CDR1 SGHRS and CDR2 YFSETQ. V dropped 3 bases and J dropped 8; count of bases not matched to a gene: 13. The CDR3 is 16 amino acids. DNA for the CDR3: TGCGCCAGCAGCTCCGGGACAGGGGTCTCTCGGGTCGGCTACACCTTC. Amino acid sequence: CASSSGTGVSRVGYTF.

The genes are TRBV28 and TRBJ2-7, with 7 bases that match TRBD1. Germline loops: CDR1 MDHEN, CDR2 SYDVKM. V was clipped by 6 bases and J by 0 bases; unmatched bases: 5. CDR3 length: 14 residues. The CDR3 bases are TGTGCCAGCAGACCGACAGGGACCTCCTACGAGCAGTACTTC. As protein: CASRPTGTSYEQYF.

The rearrangement links TRBV19 to TRBJ1-5, with no clear D. V was shortened by 7 bases and J by 12 bases, with 19 bases between the two germline ends. CDR1 and CDR2 (germline): LNHDA, SQIVND (reference sequence). This CDR3 is 13 amino acids long. The CDR3 is CASKSGGTPLQHF. For the CDR3, the DNA is TGTGCCAGTAAAAGCGGAGGAACCCCCCTCCAGCATTTT.

V usage is TRBV9 and J usage is TRBJ2-2, with no clear D. CDR1 is SGDLS and CDR2 is YYNGEE in the germline V gene. There are 17 residues in the CDR3. Trimming removed 0 bases from V and 1 base from J, with 13 bases in between. The CDR3 DNA sequence: TGTGCCAGCAGCGTAGTACCTGTGGGCAGGAACACCGGGGAGCTGTTTTTT. This gives the protein CASSVVPVGRNTGELFF.

This chain's CDR3 is CASSSKAPPGAFF. The CDR3 region has the DNA TGTGCCAGCAGCTCCAAGGCACCCCCAGGAGCTTTCTTT. The V and J genes are TRBV11-2 and TRBJ1-1; D is ambiguous. With 4 bases removed from V and 10 bases from J, the gap between germline ends came to 16 bases. CDR1 is SGHAT, CDR2 FQNNGV, per germline. The CDR3 length is 13 residues.

The sample holds a few counts of this clone. V usage is TRBV9 and J usage is TRBJ2-2, with 9 bases matching TRBD2. Germline CDR1 SGDLS, CDR2 YYNGEE. V shed 0 bases, J shed 6 bases, and the junction held 6 bases outside the gene matches. The CDR3 is 16 amino acids. The CDR3, as DNA: TGTGCCAGCAGCGTAGCTCAGCTAGCGGGGTCCGGGGAGCTGTTTTTT. Protein sequence: CASSVAQLAGSGELFF.

This chain joins TRBV27 and TRBJ2-1, with D possibly TRBD2 on 5 matching bases. This CDR3 has 16 residues. V was shortened by 5 bases and J by 3 bases, with 17 bases between the two germline ends. Germline CDR1 MNHEY, CDR2 SMNVEV (reference sequence). CDR3 region: CASSPPRGSNYNEQFF. CDR3 in DNA: TGTGCCAGCAGTCCGCCTCGGGGTTCTAACTACAATGAGCAGTTCTTC.

This chain uses TRBV5-8 with TRBJ1-6; D is perhaps TRBD1 (5 bases). The germline V gene encodes CDR1 SGHTS and CDR2 YDEGEE. Trimming shortened V by 6 bases and J by 10 bases, and 17 bases separated the two germline ends. The CDR3 spans 14 residues. In DNA form, the CDR3 reads TGTGCCAGCACCCCGGGTCGGGGACTATCACCCCTCCACTTT. Translation gives CASTPGRGLSPLHF.

The chain couples TRBV7-6 to TRBJ1-2; TRBD1 matches 8 bases. Germline CDR1 SGHVS, CDR2 FNYEAQ. The ends lost 1 base at V and 5 bases at J; junction bases unmatched: 9. The CDR3 extends over 16 amino acids. The CDR3 region is CASSLDGDRSVYGYTF. The CDR3 DNA reads as TGTGCCAGCAGCTTAGATGGGGACAGGAGCGTTTATGGCTACACCTTC.

The DNA of the CDR3 is TGTGCCAGCAGTTTGAACACCAATCAGCCCCAGCATTTT. It specifies CASSLNTNQPQHF. This chain joins TRBV12-3 or TRBV12-4 and TRBJ1-5, with D unresolved. The CDR3 covers 13 residues. The V gene lost 3 bases and the J gene lost 3 bases, with 6 bases spanning the gap.

This clone was seen just once. The V gene is TRBV25-1, the J gene TRBJ2-3; D may be TRBD1 (6 bases). Germline V gene lookup returns CDR1 MGHDK and CDR2 SYGVNS. V dropped 5 bases and J dropped 6 bases, with 24 bases sitting between them. The CDR3 consists of 17 residues. CDR3 in DNA: TGTGCCAGCAGTACCCCCACAGGGTTCCGGGGTCTTGATACGCAGTATTTT. Encoded protein: CASSTPTGFRGLDTQYF.

The chain is built from TRBV11-3 and TRBJ2-2, with TRBD1 identical over 9 bases. V trimming: 3 bases; J trimming: 1 base; junction bases outside the gene matches: 6. CDR3 length equals 17 residues. Germline CDR1 is SGHNT and CDR2 is YENEEA. CDR3 protein: CASSFGRQGGNTGELFF. CDR3 bases: TGTGCCAGCAGCTTTGGCCGACAGGGGGGGAACACCGGGGAGCTGTTTTTT.

The chain joins TRBV5-4 to TRBJ2-3; D is undetermined. Between the trimmed V and J ends, which lost 9 bases and 8 bases, there was a span of 10 bases. Germline V lookup: CDR1 SGHNT, CDR2 YYREEE (reference sequence). The CDR3 extends over 10 amino acids. DNA of the CDR3: TGTGCCACCGGCTCGGGTACGCAGTATTTT. Translated, it gives CATGSGTQYF.

This clone was seen just once. The rearrangement uses TRBV15 and TRBJ2-7, with 8 bases that match TRBD1. With 1 base clipped from V and 3 bases from J, the junction kept 14 bases outside the gene matches. Germline loops: CDR1 LNHNV, CDR2 YYDKDF (reference sequence). This CDR3 comprises 18 residues. This CDR3 is CATSRGRGGQEIRYEQYF. The CDR3 DNA reads as TGTGCCACCAGCAGAGGCCGAGGGGGACAGGAAATCCGCTACGAGCAGTACTTC.

V gene TRBV30 combines with J gene TRBJ2-4; TRBD2 matches at 8 bases. The CDR3 contains 20 residues. V shed 5 bases, J shed 1 base, and the junction held 22 bases outside the gene matches. From germline, CDR1 is GTSNPN and CDR2 SVGIG (reference sequence). This CDR3 is CAWGWGTRSFQIAAKNIQYF. The CDR3 nucleotides read TGTGCCTGGGGGTGGGGGACTAGATCGTTTCAGATTGCGGCCAAAAACATTCAGTACTTC.

The chain uses TRBV28 and TRBJ1-6; D gene uncertain. Germline V gene lookup returns CDR1 MDHEN and CDR2 SYDVKM. The germline V and J ends were trimmed by 9 bases and 5 bases, with 11 bases remaining between them. The CDR3 runs to 13 residues. The CDR3 region has the DNA TGTGCCAGTACGGTCCGGGATAATTCACCCCTCCACTTT. Amino acid sequence: CASTVRDNSPLHF.

The gene calls are TRBV12-5 and TRBJ1-5, with D perhaps TRBD1 (5 bases). The CDR3 consists of 16 residues. Trimming left V 7 bases short and J 2 bases short, with 18 bases between. Germline V gene sequence: CDR1 LGHNT, CDR2 FRNRAP. The CDR3 coding sequence is TGTGCTAGTGCCCCCCAGGGACTTGGGGGCAATCAGCCCCAGCATTTT. Its translation: CASAPQGLGGNQPQHF.

The chain employs TRBV7-2 and TRBJ1-5; TRBD1 is a possible D gene (6 bases). Germline V gene data show CDR1 as SGHTA and CDR2 as FQGNSA. The CDR3 consists of 14 residues. V was cut by 7 bases and J by 7 bases, with 17 bases left in between. CDR3 DNA: TGTGCCAGCACCTTGGGGGGGCGCAGCCAGCCCCAGCATTTT. Residues: CASTLGGRSQPQHF. Full variable domain (remainder filled in from reference TRBV7-2 and TRBJ1-5): GAGVSQSPSNKVTEKGKDVELRCDPISGHTALYWYRQSLGQGLEFLIYFQGNSAPDKSGLPSDRFSAERTGGSVSTLTIQRTQQEDSAVYLCASTLGGRSQPQHFGDGTRLSIL.

V gene TRBV6-5 combines with J gene TRBJ1-5; D perhaps matches TRBD1 (5 bases). Germline values: CDR1 MNHEY, CDR2 SVGAGI. The ends were cut back, 0 bases at V and 5 bases at J, with 8 bases in the middle. This CDR3 is 14 amino acids long. CDR3 DNA sequence: TGTGCCAGCAGTTACTCGCAGGGTTATCAGCCCCAGCATTTT. Protein sequence: CASSYSQGYQPQHF.

This clone was picked up a small number of times. The chain links TRBV6-5 to TRBJ1-1, with D possibly being TRBD1 (6 bases). The CDR3 extends over 13 amino acids. The V gene lost 6 bases and the J gene lost 1 base, with 9 bases spanning the gap. The germline V gene has CDR1 MNHEY and CDR2 SVGAGI. The CDR3 region is CASRTQGNTEAFF. CDR3 nucleotides: TGTGCCAGCAGAACACAGGGGAACACTGAAGCTTTCTTT.